The rows below give T cell receptor beta chains drawn from one sample of a study of T cells in Graves' hyperthyroidism and ophthalmopathy. TCRdb re-analysed the multiplex PCR reads in MiXCR, keeping a single row per CDR3 protein. The data contain a few hundred thousand distinct CDR3 sequences, around 25% of them singletons. Sequencing was done on a sample of blood. All receptors come from a man aged 50 to 59 with Graves' hyperthyroidism. Both conserved end residues are part of each CDR3. D genes are given only for firm matches. The listing skips clone size in some rows; elsewhere it reads once, few, many or a size class.

v_gene	d_gene	abundance	j_gene	CDR3aa	CDR3nt
TRBV11-2	TRBD2	.	TRBJ2-1	CASSLKFLRGRDWHEQFF	TGTGCCAGCAGCTTAAAATTTCTTCGCGGGAGGGACTGGCATGAGCAGTTCTTC
TRBV3-1	TRBD1	.	TRBJ2-7	CASSPPRRTGGGGYEQYF	TGTGCCAGCAGCCCCCCCAGGAGGACAGGGGGTGGAGGTTACGAGCAGTACTTC
TRBV4-1	.	once	TRBJ2-3	CASSYLTSTSTDTQYF	TGCGCCAGCAGCTACCTGACTAGTACCAGCACAGATACGCAGTATTTT
TRBV14	.	once	TRBJ2-1	CASSRSGAHNEQFF	TGTGCCAGCAGCCGGAGTGGGGCCCACAATGAGCAGTTCTTC
TRBV24-1	.	few	TRBJ1-5	CATTAGDQPQHF	TGTGCCACCACGGCAGGGGATCAGCCCCAGCATTTT
TRBV20-1	.	few	TRBJ2-1	CSVTNPDEQFF	TGCAGTGTCACAAACCCGGATGAGCAGTTCTTC
TRBV12-3/TRBV12-4	TRBD2	.	TRBJ2-1	CASSRGTSGNEQFF	TGTGCCAGCAGCCGCGGGACTAGCGGGAATGAGCAGTTCTTC
TRBV15	.	.	TRBJ1-1	CATSRRSMNTEAFF	TGTGCCACCAGCAGACGGAGCATGAACACTGAAGCTTTCTTT
TRBV6-1	TRBD2	many	TRBJ2-7	CASTPTSAGAYEQYF	TGTGCCAGCACCCCGACTAGCGCCGGGGCCTACGAGCAGTACTTC
TRBV29-1	TRBD1	.	TRBJ1-1	CSVRDRGPRTEAFF	TGCAGCGTCCGGGACAGGGGGCCACGCACTGAAGCTTTCTTT
TRBV28	TRBD1	many	TRBJ2-1	CASRSGTGSYNEQFF	TGTGCCAGCAGGTCCGGGACAGGGTCTTACAATGAGCAGTTCTTC
TRBV3-1	.	.	TRBJ2-1	CASSQGPWGSYNEQFF	TGTGCCAGCAGCCAAGGCCCTTGGGGCTCCTACAATGAGCAGTTCTTC
TRBV5-1	.	.	TRBJ2-3	CASSPAPSDTQYF	TGCGCCAGCAGCCCGGCCCCGTCAGATACGCAGTATTTT
TRBV5-1	.	few	TRBJ2-2	CASSYGRDRTGELFF	TGCGCCAGCAGCTACGGACGGGATCGGACCGGGGAGCTGTTTTTT
TRBV24-1	.	few	TRBJ2-3	CATSDNGAADTQYF	TGTGCCACCAGTGATAACGGGGCCGCAGATACGCAGTATTTT
TRBV2	TRBD2	.	TRBJ2-7	CARTKLAGYYEQYF	TGTGCCAGGACGAAACTAGCGGGATACTACGAGCAGTACTTC
TRBV12-3/TRBV12-4	TRBD2	.	TRBJ2-3	CASSSSGIPTDTQYF	TGTGCCAGCAGTTCTAGCGGGATACCCACCGATACGCAGTATTTT
TRBV11-1	.	.	TRBJ1-2	CASSENRGPYGYTF	TGTGCCAGCAGCGAGAACCGGGGCCCTTATGGCTACACCTTC
TRBV5-1	TRBD1	.	TRBJ1-1	CASSMGQLRQLNTEAFF	TGCGCCAGCAGCATGGGACAGTTACGACAATTGAACACTGAAGCTTTCTTT
TRBV3-1	TRBD1	few	TRBJ2-7	CASSYPGQGYEQYF	TGTGCCAGCAGCTACCCGGGACAGGGCTACGAGCAGTACTTC
TRBV12-3/TRBV12-4	.	few	TRBJ2-5	CASSPSTVQETQYF	TGTGCCAGCAGTCCCTCGACAGTCCAAGAGACCCAGTACTTC
TRBV20-1	TRBD2	few	TRBJ2-3	CSAPLAGGTDTQYF	TGCAGTGCTCCTCTAGCGGGAGGCACAGATACGCAGTATTTT
TRBV20-1	.	.	TRBJ1-4	CSARDRTAFGNEKLFF	TGCAGTGCTAGAGACAGGACAGCTTTTGGGAATGAAAAACTGTTTTTT
TRBV20-1	.	few	TRBJ2-1	CSANGRAYNEQFF	TGCAGTGCTAACGGGAGAGCCTACAATGAGCAGTTCTTC
TRBV12-5	.	few	TRBJ1-2	CASAPDGNYGYTF	TGTGCTAGTGCCCCCGACGGGAACTATGGCTACACCTTC
TRBV7-3	TRBD2	.	TRBJ2-1	CASSLMGGAYNEQFF	TGTGCCAGCAGCTTAATGGGAGGGGCATACAATGAGCAGTTCTTC
TRBV20-1	TRBD2	.	TRBJ2-3	CSAEGAGGSSTDTQYF	TGCAGTGCCGAGGGGGCGGGAGGGTCTAGCACAGATACGCAGTATTTT
TRBV12-3/TRBV12-4	.	.	TRBJ2-5	CASSKSGTIQETQYF	TGTGCCAGCAGCAAATCCGGGACAATACAAGAGACCCAGTACTTC
TRBV20-1	TRBD1	few	TRBJ1-5	CSVKDRLHQPQHF	TGCAGTGTTAAGGACAGGCTCCATCAGCCCCAGCATTTT
TRBV29-1	TRBD1	few	TRBJ2-2	CSVGTGGETGELFF	TGCAGCGTCGGGACAGGGGGCGAGACCGGGGAGCTGTTTTTT
TRBV29-1	TRBD1	.	TRBJ2-2	CSAGQGAVTGELFF	TGCAGCGCCGGACAGGGGGCGGTCACCGGGGAGCTGTTTTTT
TRBV2	TRBD1	many	TRBJ2-1	CASSEASQGASNEQFF	TGTGCCAGCAGTGAAGCATCACAGGGGGCCAGTAATGAGCAGTTCTTC
TRBV6-5	TRBD2	.	TRBJ2-5	CASSYRPGTSAQETQYF	TGTGCCAGCAGTTACAGACCCGGGACTAGCGCCCAAGAGACCCAGTACTTC
TRBV11-2	.	many	TRBJ2-7	CASSLDLVGSSLEQYF	TGTGCCAGCAGCTTAGATCTTGTCGGGAGCTCTCTCGAGCAGTACTTC
TRBV29-1	.	once	TRBJ1-2	CSVDYVIRAGASEGYTF	TGCAGCGTTGATTATGTTATCCGGGCAGGGGCATCGGAAGGCTACACCTTC
TRBV5-1	.	.	TRBJ1-1	CASTLGRVNTEAFF	TGCGCCAGCACCCTCGGCCGGGTGAACACTGAAGCTTTCTTT
TRBV20-1	.	few	TRBJ1-2	CSAPGVDYGYTF	TGCAGCGCCCCGGGGGTTGACTATGGCTACACCTTC
TRBV7-8	.	many	TRBJ2-2	CASSPREGTGELFF	TGTGCCAGCAGCCCCCGAGAGGGCACCGGGGAGCTGTTTTTT
TRBV2	.	.	TRBJ2-5	CASLGPQETQYF	TGTGCCAGCTTGGGACCGCAAGAGACCCAGTACTTC
TRBV12-3/TRBV12-4	.	few	TRBJ2-7	CASSLDPGGEQYF	TGTGCCAGCAGCCTGGACCCGGGTGGAGAGCAGTACTTC
TRBV12-3/TRBV12-4	TRBD2	many	TRBJ2-3	CASSLGREADTQYF	TGTGCCAGCAGTTTGGGGCGGGAGGCAGATACGCAGTATTTT
TRBV29-1	TRBD1	many	TRBJ1-1	CSVADRQNTEAFF	TGCAGCGTTGCGGACAGGCAGAACACTGAAGCTTTCTTT
TRBV4-1	.	.	TRBJ1-5	CASSQVIGIGPQHF	TGCGCCAGCAGCCAAGTTATAGGTATTGGTCCCCAGCATTTT
TRBV7-3	.	many	TRBJ2-3	CASSLSPSDTQYF	TGTGCCAGCAGCCTTTCGCCGTCAGATACGCAGTATTTT
TRBV6-5	TRBD1	few	TRBJ2-2	CASSYTTGPGELFF	TGTGCCAGCAGTTACACGACAGGGCCCGGGGAGCTGTTTTTT
TRBV20-1	.	few	TRBJ1-1	CSASPSYGVNTEAFF	TGCAGTGCTAGTCCAAGCTACGGGGTTAACACTGAAGCTTTCTTT
TRBV11-3	.	few	TRBJ1-1	CASSLDLGATEAFF	TGTGCCAGCAGCTTAGATTTGGGAGCAACTGAAGCTTTCTTT
TRBV20-1	.	many	TRBJ2-1	CSAGGLADNEQFF	TGCAGTGCGGGGGGGCTAGCAGACAATGAGCAGTTCTTC
TRBV15	TRBD2	few	TRBJ2-1	CATSIGGRNNEQFF	TGTGCCACCAGCATAGGCGGGAGAAATAATGAGCAGTTCTTC
TRBV4-1	.	.	TRBJ1-5	CASSQETGLPHQPQHF	TGCGCCAGCAGCCAAGAGACCGGACTCCCCCATCAGCCCCAGCATTTT
TRBV30	TRBD1	.	TRBJ2-2	CAWSNLGTGNTGELFF	TGTGCCTGGAGTAATCTAGGGACAGGGAACACCGGGGAGCTGTTTTTT